Following are 23 T cell receptor beta chains from one sample sequenced in a study of cytomegalovirus exposure and HLA in healthy donors. The PCR was carried out with 60 Vbeta primers and 13 Jbeta primers. Generated by immunoSEQ multiplex PCR, the TCRdb table keeps only in-frame clones and is missing some. Counted here are approximately 150,000 clones, 75% to 80% occurring once; the ten biggest clones make up 5% to 8%. Material: PBMCs. These receptors came from a man aged 40-49 years in good health and CMV-seropositive.

The genes are TRBV5-5 and TRBJ1-6; weak D call: TRBD1 (5 bases). CDR1 and CDR2 from the germline V gene are SGHKS and YYEKEE (reference sequence). The CDR3 sequence is 15 residues long. Trimming cost V 2 bases and J 9 bases, with 15 bases left between them. The CDR3 loop reads CASSFTGQGFSPLHF. DNA for the CDR3: TGTGCCAGCAGCTTTACTGGTCAGGGCTTTTCACCCCTCCACTTT.

The rearrangement uses TRBV5-1 and TRBJ2-1, with D tentatively TRBD2 (6 bases). The CDR3 spans 15 residues. CDR1 and CDR2 (germline): SGHRS, YFSETQ. The ends were cut back, 2 bases at V and 4 bases at J, with 13 bases in the middle. In nucleotides, the CDR3 is TGCGCCAGCAGCTTCTTAGCGGAGAATTACAATGAGCAGTTCTTC. This encodes CASSFLAENYNEQFF.

This clone has more than one count but fewer than ten. The genes are TRBV7-9 and TRBJ2-1; D unresolved. The CDR3 covers 14 residues. Germline loops: CDR1 SEHNR, CDR2 FQNEAQ (reference sequence). V was clipped by 7 bases and J by 0 bases, with 10 bases between them. The DNA for the CDR3 is TGTGCCAGCACCCCTTTTAGCTCCTACAATGAGCAGTTCTTC. It is translated as CASTPFSSYNEQFF.

The rearrangement joins TRBV19 to TRBJ2-5; TRBD2 matches 11 bases. CDR1 and CDR2 from the germline V gene are LNHDA and SQIVND (reference sequence). V was clipped by 5 bases and J by 2 bases; unmatched bases: 1. There are 14 residues in the CDR3. The CDR3 loop is CASSGTSGQETQYF. DNA for the CDR3: TGTGCCAGTAGTGGGACTAGCGGACAAGAGACCCAGTACTTC.

This clone was found once. V and J are TRBV5-1 and TRBJ1-5; 7 nucleotides line up with TRBD1. Trimming took 1 base from V and 7 from J; bases not matched to a gene: 11. This CDR3 has 16 amino acids. Looked up from germline, CDR1 is SGHRS and CDR2 is YFSETQ. DNA for the CDR3: TGCGCCAGCAGCTTGACTGAACAGGGGAATGGGCAGCCCCAGCATTTT. Amino acids: CASSLTEQGNGQPQHF. The full variable domain, with the rest looked up from reference TRBV5-1 and TRBJ1-5, is KAGVTQTPRYLIKTRGQQVTLSCSPISGHRSVSWYQQTPGQGLQFLFEYFSETQRNKGNFPGRFSGRQFSNSRSEMNVSTLELGDSALYLCASSLTEQGNGQPQHFGDGTRLSIL.

V and J are TRBV7-7 and TRBJ2-2, with 7 bases aligning to TRBD1. Germline V gives CDR1 SSHAT, CDR2 FNYEAQ (reference sequence). CDR3 length: 14 amino acids. V lost 5 bases and J lost 4; bases outside the gene matches: 4. The CDR3 region has the DNA TGTGCCAGCAGCCCGGGACAGTTCACCGGGGAGCTGTTTTTT. It specifies CASSPGQFTGELFF.

The chain joins TRBV13 to TRBJ2-5; D possibly corresponds to TRBD2 (5 bases). Trimming stripped 0 bases from V and 11 bases from J, with 22 bases between. Germline lookup yields CDR1 PRHDT and CDR2 FYEKMQ (reference sequence). The CDR3 consists of 16 residues. CDR3: CASSLGLEGEVGEQYF. The CDR3 DNA reads as TGTGCCAGCAGCTTAGGCCTCGAGGGAGAGGTAGGAGAGCAGTACTTC.

The genes are TRBV28 and TRBJ1-1, with 8 positions matching TRBD1. The CDR3 spans 14 residues. The V segment lost 2 bases and the J segment 4 bases; nucleotides outside the gene matches: 3. Germline V gene data show CDR1 as MDHEN and CDR2 as SYDVKM. CDR3 sequence (DNA): TGTGCCAGCAGTTTACCAGGGGGCATCACTGAAGCTTTCTTT. Translation gives CASSLPGGITEAFF.

The rearrangement joins TRBV18 to TRBJ2-5; D ambiguous. The ends were cut back, 4 bases at V and 5 bases at J, with 8 bases in the middle. The CDR3 is made up of 12 amino acids. Germline lookup yields CDR1 KGHSH and CDR2 LQKENI. CDR3: CASSLPGETQYF. The CDR3 DNA reads as TGTGCCAGCTCACTCCCCGGGGAGACCCAGTACTTC.

This sequence joins TRBV4-1 and TRBJ2-1; 12 bases are a match to TRBD2. Germline V gene lookup returns CDR1 MGHRA and CDR2 YSYEKL. The CDR3 has 16 residues. V trimming: 1 base; J trimming: 15 bases; junction bases outside the gene matches: 13. The chain's CDR3 is CASSQGSPSGRAKGFF. CDR3 nucleotide sequence: TGCGCCAGCAGCCAAGGGTCACCTAGCGGGAGGGCAAAGGGGTTCTTC.

V and J are TRBV5-4 and TRBJ2-3, with D perhaps matching TRBD2 (5 bases). Trimming left V 0 bases short and J 2 bases short, with 13 bases between. The CDR3 runs 16 residues. Germline CDR1 and CDR2: SGHNT and YYREEE (reference sequence). CDR3 nucleotides: TGTGCCAGCAGCTTGGCGCCTAGCCAAAACACAGATACGCAGTATTTT. It specifies CASSLAPSQNTDTQYF. Filled out from reference TRBV5-4 and TRBJ2-3, the complete variable domain reads ETGVTQSPTHLIKTRGQQVTLRCSSQSGHNTVSWYQQALGQGPQFIFQYYREEENGRGNFPPRFSGLQFPNYSSELNVNALELDDSALYLCASSLAPSQNTDTQYFGPGTRLTVL.

The genes are TRBV11-2 and TRBJ2-5; D uncertain. Germline CDR1 and CDR2: SGHAT and FQNNGV. V was clipped by 1 base and J by 3 bases, with 12 bases between them. This CDR3 spans 15 amino acids. The chain's CDR3 is CASSLARYSEETQYF. CDR3 coding DNA: TGTGCCAGCAGCTTAGCCAGATACAGTGAAGAGACCCAGTACTTC.

The J gene is TRBJ2-3, the V gene TRBV5-8, with D perhaps TRBD1 (5 bases). Trimming removed 1 base at V and 0 bases at J, with 18 bases between. This CDR3 has 18 residues. Germline lookup yields CDR1 SGHTS and CDR2 YDEGEE. The CDR3 nucleotides read TGTGCCAGCAGCTTGATATTGGGGCCAGCTAAGAGCACAGATACGCAGTATTTT. This codes for CASSLILGPAKSTDTQYF.

The chain couples TRBV5-1 to TRBJ2-7, with 8 bases that match TRBD2. The CDR3 extends over 15 amino acids. Looked up from germline, CDR1 is SGHRS and CDR2 is YFSETQ. The V and J ends lost 4 bases and 0 bases, in that order; junction bases with no gene match: 6. The CDR3 is CASSLGGTSSYEQYF. CDR3 bases: TGCGCCAGCAGCCTGGGGGGGACTAGCTCCTACGAGCAGTACTTC.

The chain carries TRBV19 and TRBJ1-1; D remains unclear. Germline values: CDR1 LNHDA, CDR2 SQIVND (reference sequence). V lost 5 bases, J lost 11 bases, and 21 bases lay in between. The CDR3 contains 14 residues. The CDR3 is CASSLNRDPSLAFF. CDR3 sequence (DNA): TGTGCCAGTAGTTTGAACCGGGATCCCTCTTTGGCTTTCTTT. Full variable domain (remainder filled in from reference TRBV19 and TRBJ1-1): DGGITQSPKYLFRKEGQNVTLSCEQNLNHDAMYWYRQDPGQGLRLIYYSQIVNDFQKGDIAEGYSVSREKKESFPLTVTSAQKNPTAFYLCASSLNRDPSLAFFGQGTRLTVV.

V and J are TRBV9 and TRBJ1-3, with D possibly being TRBD1 (5 bases). This CDR3 has 16 amino acids. Looked up from germline, CDR1 is SGDLS and CDR2 is YYNGEE. V gave up 3 bases and J gave up 0 bases, with 13 bases separating them. CDR3 nucleotides: TGTGCCAGCAGCGAGAGGGACTCGAGCTCTGGAAACACCATATATTTT. It translates to CASSERDSSSGNTIYF.

The rearrangement uses TRBV6-5 and TRBJ2-1; 9 positions agree with TRBD1. Germline-derived CDR1 and CDR2 are MNHEY and SVGAGI. V lost 8 bases to trimming and J lost 5 bases; unmatched junction nucleotides: 10. The length of the CDR3 is 15 residues. CDR3 amino acids: CASLSTGQGNNEQFF. DNA of the CDR3: TGTGCCAGCCTCTCGACGGGACAGGGTAACAATGAGCAGTTCTTC.

The CDR3 reads CASSPYSGSDGEQYF. The CDR3 DNA follows: TGTGCCAGCAGTCCTTATAGCGGGAGTGACGGCGAGCAGTACTTC. The V and J genes are TRBV6-1 and TRBJ2-7; 9 nucleotides agree with TRBD2. The germline gives CDR1 MNHNS, CDR2 SASEGT. Unmatched junction bases numbered 11, after V lost 5 bases and J lost 6 bases. The length of the CDR3 is 15 residues.

The chain links TRBV4-1 to TRBJ2-3; tentative D call: TRBD2 (7 bases). Germline lookup yields CDR1 MGHRA and CDR2 YSYEKL. This CDR3 is 17 amino acids long. Deletions cut 4 bases from V and 9 bases from J, with 26 bases between. The CDR3 loop reads CASSPKGGSSFEETQYF. The CDR3 DNA reads as TGCGCCAGCAGCCCGAAGGGGGGGAGTAGCTTCGAGGAAACGCAGTATTTT.

V usage is TRBV27 and J usage is TRBJ2-5; maybe TRBD2 (5 bases). There are 14 residues in the CDR3. Trimming removed 8 bases at V and 2 bases at J, with 15 bases between. Looked up from germline, CDR1 is MNHEY and CDR2 is SMNVEV (reference sequence). The CDR3 sequence is CASAEIAGQETQYF. In DNA form, the CDR3 reads TGTGCCAGCGCTGAGATTGCGGGTCAAGAGACCCAGTACTTC.

The rearrangement links TRBV5-1 to TRBJ2-7, with D perhaps matching TRBD1 (5 bases). Trimming removed 2 bases from V and 1 base from J, with 16 bases in between. The CDR3 length is 16 residues. The germline V gene encodes CDR1 SGHRS and CDR2 YFSETQ. CDR3 amino acids: CASSFSSGQGSYEQYF. CDR3 bases: TGCGCCAGCAGCTTTTCCTCCGGACAAGGGTCCTACGAGCAGTACTTC.

The chain's CDR3 is CTSSHKGTSVLGYNEQFF. DNA of the CDR3: TGCACCAGCAGCCACAAAGGGACTAGCGTTCTGGGATACAATGAGCAGTTCTTC. This chain connects TRBV1 to TRBJ2-1; the table's D gene call, TRBD2, was not cross checked with the DNA. TRBV1 is a documented pseudogene. The CDR3 extends over 18 amino acids.

Worth noting for this clone: Compared with germline, one end of the junction differs, possibly owing to a read error. The V call is TRBV9, the J call TRBJ2-4; 10 positions match TRBD2. Germline V gene data show CDR1 as SGDLS and CDR2 as YYNGEE. This CDR3 contains 15 residues. Written as DNA, the CDR3 is TGTGCCAGCAGCGTAGCTAGCGGGAGCGAAAACAGTCAGTACTTC. This sequence encodes CASSVASGSENSQYF.